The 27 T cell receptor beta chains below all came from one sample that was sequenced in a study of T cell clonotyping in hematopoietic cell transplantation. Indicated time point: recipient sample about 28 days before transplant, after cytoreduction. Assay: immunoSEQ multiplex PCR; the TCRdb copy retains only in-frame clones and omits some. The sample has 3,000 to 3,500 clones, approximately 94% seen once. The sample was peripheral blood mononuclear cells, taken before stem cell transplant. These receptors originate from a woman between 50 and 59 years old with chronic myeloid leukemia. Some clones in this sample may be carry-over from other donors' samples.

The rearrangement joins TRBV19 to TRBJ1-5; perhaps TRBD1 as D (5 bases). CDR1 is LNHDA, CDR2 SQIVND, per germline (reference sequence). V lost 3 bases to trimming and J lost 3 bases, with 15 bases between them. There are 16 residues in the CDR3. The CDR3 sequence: CASSMGPDRSNQPQHF. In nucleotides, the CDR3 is TGTGCCAGTAGTATGGGACCAGACAGATCCAATCAGCCCCAGCATTTT.

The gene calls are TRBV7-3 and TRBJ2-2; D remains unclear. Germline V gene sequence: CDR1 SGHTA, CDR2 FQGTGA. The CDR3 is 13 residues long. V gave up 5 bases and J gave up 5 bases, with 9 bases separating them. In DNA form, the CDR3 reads TGTGCCAGCAGCCCAGGAAGGACCGGGGAGCTGTTTTTT. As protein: CASSPGRTGELFF.

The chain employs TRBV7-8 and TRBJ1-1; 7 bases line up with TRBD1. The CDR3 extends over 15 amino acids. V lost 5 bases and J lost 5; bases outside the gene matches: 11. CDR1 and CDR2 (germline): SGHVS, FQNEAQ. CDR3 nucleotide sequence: TGTGCCAGCAGCACAAGAAGACAGGGAAGAACTGAAGCTTTCTTT. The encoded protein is CASSTRRQGRTEAFF.

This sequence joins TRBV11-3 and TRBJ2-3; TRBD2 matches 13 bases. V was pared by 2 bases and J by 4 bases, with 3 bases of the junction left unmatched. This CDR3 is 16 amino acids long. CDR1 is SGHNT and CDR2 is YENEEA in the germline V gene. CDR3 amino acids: CASSLRTSGGPDTQYF. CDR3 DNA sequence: TGTGCCAGCAGCTTAAGGACTAGCGGGGGCCCAGATACGCAGTATTTT.

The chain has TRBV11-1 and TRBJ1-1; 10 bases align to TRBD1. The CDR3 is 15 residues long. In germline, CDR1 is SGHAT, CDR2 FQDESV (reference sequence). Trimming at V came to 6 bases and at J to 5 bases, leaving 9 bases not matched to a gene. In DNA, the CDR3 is TGTGCCAGCAGGCCCCGACAGGGGGCTAGAACTGAAGCTTTCTTT. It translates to CASRPRQGARTEAFF.

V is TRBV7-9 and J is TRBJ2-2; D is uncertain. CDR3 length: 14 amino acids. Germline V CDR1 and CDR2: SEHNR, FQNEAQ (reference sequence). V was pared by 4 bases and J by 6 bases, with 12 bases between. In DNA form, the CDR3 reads TGTGCCAGCAGCTACTCTCTAGGACCCGGGGAGCTGTTTTTT. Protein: CASSYSLGPGELFF.

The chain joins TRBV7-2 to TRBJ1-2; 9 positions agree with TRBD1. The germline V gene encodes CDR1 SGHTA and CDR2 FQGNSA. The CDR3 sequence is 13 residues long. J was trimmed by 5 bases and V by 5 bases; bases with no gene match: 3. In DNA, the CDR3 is TGTGCCAGCAGCGCGGGACAGGGTTATGGCTACACCTTC. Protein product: CASSAGQGYGYTF.

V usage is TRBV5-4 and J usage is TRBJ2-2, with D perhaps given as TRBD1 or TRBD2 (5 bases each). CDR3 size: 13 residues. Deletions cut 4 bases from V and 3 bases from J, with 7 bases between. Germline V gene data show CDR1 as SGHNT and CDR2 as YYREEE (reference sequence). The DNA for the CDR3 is TGTGCCAGCAGCCGGGGCTACACCGGGGAGCTGTTTTTT. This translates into CASSRGYTGELFF.

CDR3 protein: CASSLGGQGRTNEKLFF. CDR3 in DNA: TGTGCCAGCAGCTTGGGTGGCCAGGGGAGGACTAATGAAAAACTGTTTTTT. The chain uses TRBV5-4 and TRBJ1-4; tentative D call: TRBD1 (6 bases). Germline-derived CDR1 and CDR2 are SGHNT and YYREEE (reference sequence). The germline V and J ends were trimmed by 0 bases and 2 bases, with 14 bases remaining between them. The CDR3 covers 17 residues.

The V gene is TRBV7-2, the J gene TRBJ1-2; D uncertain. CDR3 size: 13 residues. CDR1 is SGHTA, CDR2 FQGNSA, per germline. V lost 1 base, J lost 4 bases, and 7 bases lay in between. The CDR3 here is CASSLGGSYGYTF. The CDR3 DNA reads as TGTGCCAGCAGCTTAGGAGGGAGCTATGGCTACACCTTC. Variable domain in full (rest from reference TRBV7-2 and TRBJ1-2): GAGVSQSPSNKVTEKGKDVELRCDPISGHTALYWYRQSLGQGLEFLIYFQGNSAPDKSGLPSDRFSAERTGGSVSTLTIQRTQQEDSAVYLCASSLGGSYGYTFGSGTRLTVV.

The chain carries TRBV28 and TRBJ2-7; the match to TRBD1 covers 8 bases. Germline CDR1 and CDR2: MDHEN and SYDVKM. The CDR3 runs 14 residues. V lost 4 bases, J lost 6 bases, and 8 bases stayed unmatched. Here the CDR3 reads CASSSGTGRSEQYF. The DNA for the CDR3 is TGTGCCAGCAGTTCAGGGACAGGACGAAGCGAGCAGTACTTC.

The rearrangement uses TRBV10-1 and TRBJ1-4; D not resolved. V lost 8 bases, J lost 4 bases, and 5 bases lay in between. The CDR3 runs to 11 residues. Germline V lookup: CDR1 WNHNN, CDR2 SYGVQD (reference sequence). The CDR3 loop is CASQVNEKLFF. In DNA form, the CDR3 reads TGCGCCAGCCAGGTTAATGAAAAACTGTTTTTT.

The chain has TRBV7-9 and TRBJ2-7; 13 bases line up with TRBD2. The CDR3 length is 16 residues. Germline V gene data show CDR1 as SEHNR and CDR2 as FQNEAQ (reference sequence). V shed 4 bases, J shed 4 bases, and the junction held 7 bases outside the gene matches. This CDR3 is CASSSRGLAGFYEQYF. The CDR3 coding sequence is TGTGCCAGCAGCTCCCGGGGACTAGCGGGATTTTACGAGCAGTACTTC.

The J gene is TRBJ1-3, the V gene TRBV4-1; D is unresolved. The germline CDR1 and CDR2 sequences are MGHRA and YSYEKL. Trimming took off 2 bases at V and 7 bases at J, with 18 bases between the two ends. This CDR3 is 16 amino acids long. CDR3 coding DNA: TGCGCCAGCAGCCAAATACTCACGTCCGGAGGGAACACCATATATTTT. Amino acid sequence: CASSQILTSGGNTIYF.

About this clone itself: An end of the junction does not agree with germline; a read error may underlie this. The CDR3 region is CASSLTANAGELFF. CDR3 nucleotide sequence: TGCGCCAGCAGCCTCACCGCGAACGCCGGGGAGCTGTTTTTT. The chain uses TRBV5-1 and TRBJ2-2; D not resolved. The CDR3 is made up of 14 amino acids. CDR1 and CDR2 from the germline V gene are SGHRS and YFSETQ.

The CDR3 nucleotides are TGTGCCAGCTCCACAGACAGGACTACCTATGGCTACACCTTC. Encoded protein: CASSTDRTTYGYTF. V is TRBV18 and J is TRBJ1-2, with D possibly TRBD1 on 6 matching bases. Germline V lookup: CDR1 KGHSH, CDR2 LQKENI. The CDR3 contains 14 residues. Trimming removed 6 bases from V and 4 bases from J, with 15 bases in between.

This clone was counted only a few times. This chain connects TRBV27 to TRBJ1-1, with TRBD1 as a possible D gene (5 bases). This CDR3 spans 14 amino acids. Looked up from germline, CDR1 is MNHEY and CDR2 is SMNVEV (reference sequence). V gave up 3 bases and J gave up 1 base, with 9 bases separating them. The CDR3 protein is CASSFRRGNTEAFF. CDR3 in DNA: TGTGCCAGCAGTTTTCGTAGGGGGAACACTGAAGCTTTCTTT.

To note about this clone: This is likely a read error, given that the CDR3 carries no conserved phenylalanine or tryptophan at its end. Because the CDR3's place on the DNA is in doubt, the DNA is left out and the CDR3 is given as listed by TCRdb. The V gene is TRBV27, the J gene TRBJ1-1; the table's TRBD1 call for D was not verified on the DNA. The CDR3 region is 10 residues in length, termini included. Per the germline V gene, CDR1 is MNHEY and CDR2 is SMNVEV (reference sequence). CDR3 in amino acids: CASSRTPGQA.

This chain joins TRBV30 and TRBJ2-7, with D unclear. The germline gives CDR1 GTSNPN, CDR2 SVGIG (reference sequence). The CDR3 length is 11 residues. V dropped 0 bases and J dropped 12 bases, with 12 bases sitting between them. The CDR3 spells CAWSVIESPYF. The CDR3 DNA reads TGTGCCTGGAGTGTAATCGAGTCACCGTACTTC.

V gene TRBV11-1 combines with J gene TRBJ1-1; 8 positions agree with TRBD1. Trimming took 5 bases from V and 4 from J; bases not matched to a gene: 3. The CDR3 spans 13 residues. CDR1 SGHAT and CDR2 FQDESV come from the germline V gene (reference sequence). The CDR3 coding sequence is TGTGCCAGCAGCCATACAGGGGGCACTGAAGCTTTCTTT. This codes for CASSHTGGTEAFF.

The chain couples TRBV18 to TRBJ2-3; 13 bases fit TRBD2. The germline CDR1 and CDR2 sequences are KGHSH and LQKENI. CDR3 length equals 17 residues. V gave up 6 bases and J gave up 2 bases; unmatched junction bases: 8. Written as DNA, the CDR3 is TGTGCCAGCTCGCGGACTAGCGGGAGTCTGGACACAGATACGCAGTATTTT. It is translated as CASSRTSGSLDTDTQYF.

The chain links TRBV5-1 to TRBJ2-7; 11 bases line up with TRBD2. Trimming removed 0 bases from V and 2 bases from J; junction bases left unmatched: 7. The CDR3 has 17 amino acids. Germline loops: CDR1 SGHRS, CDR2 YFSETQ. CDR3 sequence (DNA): TGCGCCAGCAGCTTGGGTAGCGGGAGGGCCGGGGCCTACGAGCAGTACTTC. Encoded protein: CASSLGSGRAGAYEQYF.

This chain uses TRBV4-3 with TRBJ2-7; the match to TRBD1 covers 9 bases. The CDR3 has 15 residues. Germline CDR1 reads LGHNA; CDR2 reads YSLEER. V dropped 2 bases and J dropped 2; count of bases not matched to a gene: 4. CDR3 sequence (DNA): TGCGCCAGCAGCCAAAACAGGGGGCAGACCTACGAGCAGTACTTC. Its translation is CASSQNRGQTYEQYF.

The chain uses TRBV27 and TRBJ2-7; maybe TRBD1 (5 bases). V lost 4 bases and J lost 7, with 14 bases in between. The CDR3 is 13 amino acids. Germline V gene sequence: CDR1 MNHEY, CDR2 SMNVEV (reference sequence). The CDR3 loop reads CASSSVGLREQYF. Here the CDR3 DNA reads TGTGCCAGCAGTTCTGTGGGGCTTCGGGAGCAGTACTTC.

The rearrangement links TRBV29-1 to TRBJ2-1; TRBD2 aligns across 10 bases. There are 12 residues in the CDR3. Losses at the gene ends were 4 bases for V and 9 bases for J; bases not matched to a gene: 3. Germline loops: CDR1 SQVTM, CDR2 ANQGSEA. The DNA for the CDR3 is TGCAGCGTTGCCGGACTAGCGGCTGAGCAGTTCTTC. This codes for CSVAGLAAEQFF.

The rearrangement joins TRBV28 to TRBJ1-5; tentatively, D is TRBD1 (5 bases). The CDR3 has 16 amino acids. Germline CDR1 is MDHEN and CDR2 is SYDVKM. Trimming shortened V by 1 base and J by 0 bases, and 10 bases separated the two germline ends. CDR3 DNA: TGTGCCAGCAGTTTATTGGGGGGAGATAGCAATCAGCCCCAGCATTTT. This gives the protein CASSLLGGDSNQPQHF.

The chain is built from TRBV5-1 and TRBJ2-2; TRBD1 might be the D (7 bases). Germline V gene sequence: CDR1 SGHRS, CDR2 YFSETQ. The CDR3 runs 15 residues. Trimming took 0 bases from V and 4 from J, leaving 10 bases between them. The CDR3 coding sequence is TGCGCCAGCAGCTTGGTTCAGGGGGGCACCGGGGAGCTGTTTTTT. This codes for CASSLVQGGTGELFF.